This section outlines one T cell receptor (beta chain) sequence together with its context. This clonotype was seen ten or more times. Its antigen is not yet known. There are no base qualities to consult, and no much larger clone falls within one base. This entry is derived from a study of post-analysis software for immune sequencing data (dated by TCRdb to between 2014 and 2017). Some background on the complete study: Recorded disease courses included relapsing-remitting, secondary progressive and progressive-relapsing multiple sclerosis, with some patients lacking subtype annotation. A subset of samples was prepared in parallel using single-end sample barcoding, then pooled and co-amplified after Illumina adapter ligation. The patient repertoires were compared against 11 previously published healthy control repertoires obtained from donors aged about 6 to 28 years.

Library construction relied on PCR. Sequenced on an Illumina HiSeq 2500. To reduce PCR and sequencing biases, unique molecular identifiers were built into the TCR beta cDNA libraries. Roughly 500,000 cDNA molecules were obtained per 1 to 10 million input T cells, so each molecule approximated one T cell. Patient libraries were prepared and sequenced with the same protocol used for the earlier healthy control dataset. Samples belonging to the same batch were prepared together, multiplexed and sequenced on a shared HiSeq lane. The source study handled its data this way. Raw barcoded reads were processed with MIGEC, and single-read molecular identifier groups were discarded before consensus assembly and CDR3 extraction. Clonotype tables were post-analysed with VDJtools, and diversity was normalized by down-sampling all datasets to the smallest sample size. To correct batch-related cross-sample contamination, repertoire overlap clustering matched CDR3 amino acid sequences but not nucleotide sequences. The raw public reads went through TCRdb reprocessing: fastp at Q25, MiXCR clone calling, in-frame beta chains kept. Under each unique CDR3 protein, matching rows form one entry showing the most common genes and DNA. TCRdb's processing, not the authors', yielded these V and J calls. The table for this sample lists about 760,000 distinct CDR3 sequences; 25% to 30% of them were counted only once. Around 0.56% of the sample comes from the top ten.

TCR beta repertoires were profiled from peripheral blood of roughly twelve young patients with multiple sclerosis to demonstrate the VDJtools post-analysis software. The patients with multiple sclerosis were children and adolescents between about 6 and 15 years of age. The V end loses 5 bases and the J end loses 5 bases, and a stretch of 6 bases separates them. Including cysteine and phenylalanine, the CDR3 has 10 amino acids. Of all the DNA, just the CDR3 is kept, 30 bases in frame from base 1. According to the germline V gene, CDR1 reads SQVTM and CDR2 reads ANQGSEA. Broader findings and caveats from the paper: Patients showed significantly higher frequencies than controls for about 5 TRBV segments, among them TRBV5-6, TRBV5-1 and TRBV20-1. The control group was slightly older than the multiple sclerosis patient group. Normalized Chao1 diversity was significantly lower in multiple sclerosis patients than controls, suggesting substantial peripheral T-cell clonal expansion. Direct clustering with F measure revealed strong co-clustering of samples prepared in the same batch, which led to a batch-effect correction.

The sample taken for sequencing was blood. Here the chain combines TRBV29-1 and TRBJ2-5, with an unclear D gene assignment. The receptor was isolated from a girl aged 5-17 years with multiple sclerosis. The encoded CDR3 is CSVYGETQYF. The nucleotide sequence reads TGCAGCGTTTACGGTGAGACCCAGTACTTC. Reference TRBV29-1 and TRBJ2-5 genes cover what lies past the CDR3, so the full variable domain is SAVISQKPSRDICQRGTSLTIQCQVDSQVTMMFWYRQQPGQSLTLIATANQGSEATYESGFVIDKFPISRPNLTFSTLTVSNMSPEDSSIYLCSVYGETQYFGPGTRLLVL.